The rows below give T cell receptor beta chains drawn from one sample of a study of cytomegalovirus exposure and HLA in healthy donors. Some clones are missing from TCRdb's copy, which holds only in-frame ones; the method was immunoSEQ multiplex PCR. The profile shows some 120,000 clones, around 80% of them singletons. Specimen: PBMCs. These receptors originate from a human donor in good health. CDR3s include the opening cysteine and the closing phenylalanine or tryptophan. Fields, in order: D gene, V gene, clone size, J gene, CDR3 protein, CDR3 DNA. The D gene is left open where the match is weak. Only some rows state a clone size, as once, few, many or a class for expanded clones.

>TRBD1|TRBV4-1|-|TRBJ1-1
CASSRVRDRGWANTEAFF
TGCGCCAGCAGCCGAGTTCGGGACAGGGGTTGGGCGAACACTGAAGCTTTCTTT
>TRBD1|TRBV5-1|-|TRBJ2-2
CASSLTSDRASGGELFF
TGCGCCAGCAGCTTGACGTCGGACAGGGCATCTGGCGGGGAGCTGTTTTTT
>-|TRBV7-9|-|TRBJ1-6
CASSPWRSSYNSPLHF
TGTGCCAGCAGCCCCTGGCGGAGCTCCTATAATTCACCCCTCCACTTT
>-|TRBV15|-|TRBJ1-6
CATRRSASSYNSPLHF
TGTGCCACCCGGCGGTCTGCTAGCTCCTATAATTCACCCCTCCACTTT
>-|TRBV28|-|TRBJ2-5
CATSGPGGETQYF
TGTGCCACTTCAGGACCCGGGGGAGAGACCCAGTACTTC
>-|TRBV13|-|TRBJ1-2
CASSLSKTAGASYYGYTF
TGTGCCAGCAGCCTCTCGAAGACCGCGGGGGCGAGTTATTATGGCTACACCTTC
>TRBD2|TRBV4-2|-|TRBJ2-5
CASSQVPAGTVSGTQYF
TGTGCCAGCAGCCAAGTTCCAGCGGGAACCGTATCTGGGACCCAGTACTTC
>-|TRBV6-6|-|TRBJ1-5
CASTGQGFNQPQHF
TGTGCCAGCACCGGGCAGGGGTTTAATCAGCCCCAGCATTTT
>TRBD1|TRBV6-6|-|TRBJ1-2
CASSLQGWDYGYTF
TGTGCCAGCAGTTTACAGGGGTGGGACTATGGCTACACCTTC
>-|TRBV5-1|few|TRBJ2-2
CASRPGDGELFF
TGCGCCAGTCGACCGGGGGACGGGGAGCTGTTTTTT
>-|TRBV15|-|TRBJ1-4
CATSNRVAEKLFF
TGTGCCACCAGCAACAGGGTTGCAGAAAAACTGTTTTTT
>TRBD1|TRBV2|-|TRBJ2-1
CASRPPGQGGNEQFF
TGTGCCAGCAGGCCTCCGGGACAGGGCGGCAATGAGCAGTTCTTC
>-|TRBV7-9|-|TRBJ2-1
CASRPEGGSSYNEQFF
TGTGCCAGCAGGCCCGAAGGGGGTAGCTCCTACAATGAGCAGTTCTTC
>-|TRBV4-2|-|TRBJ1-2
CASSQEVLGIDYGYTF
TGTGCCAGCAGCCAAGAGGTACTGGGCATCGACTATGGCTACACCTTC
>TRBD2|TRBV7-9|-|TRBJ2-3
CATAGAGVSTDTQYF
TGTGCCACCGCTGGCGCGGGGGTGAGCACAGATACGCAGTATTTT
>TRBD1|TRBV15|-|TRBJ1-5
CATSRDWGQSNQPQHF
TGTGCCACCAGCAGAGATTGGGGACAGAGCAATCAGCCCCAGCATTTT
>TRBD1|TRBV7-2|few|TRBJ2-5
CASSSTGTGETQYF
TGTGCCAGCAGTTCGACAGGGACCGGGGAGACCCAGTACTTC
>-|TRBV5-1|few|TRBJ2-5
CASSLEKRIQETQYF
TGCGCCAGCAGCTTGGAAAAGAGGATCCAAGAGACCCAGTACTTC
>TRBD1|TRBV4-1|-|TRBJ2-7
CASSLNPGTAYEQYF
TGCGCCAGCAGCCTAAATCCCGGGACAGCCTACGAGCAGTACTTC
>TRBD2|TRBV4-1|-|TRBJ2-3
CASSFSGGAITDTQYF
TGCGCCAGCAGCTTTAGCGGGGGGGCCATAACAGATACGCAGTATTTT
>TRBD1|TRBV19|few|TRBJ2-3
CASSRQGADTQYF
TGTGCCAGTAGTAGACAGGGGGCAGATACGCAGTATTTT
>TRBD1|TRBV13|-|TRBJ1-1
CASSLFVQGAIAEAFF
TGTGCCAGCAGCTTATTCGTACAGGGGGCAATCGCTGAAGCTTTCTTT
>TRBD2|TRBV4-1|-|TRBJ2-5
CASSNLGEGETQYF
TGCGCCAGCAGCAACTTAGGGGAGGGAGAGACCCAGTACTTC
>-|TRBV28|-|TRBJ2-7
CASSLTEIAYEQYF
TGTGCCAGCAGCCTGACAGAAATTGCGTACGAGCAGTACTTC